These 22 T cell receptor beta chains came from one sample sequenced in a study of T cells after yellow fever vaccination. TCRdb reprocessed the 5' RACE reads with MiXCR, giving one entry per CDR3 protein. Of about 320,000 distinct CDR3 sequences listed, approximately 12% were seen once; the top ten hold 2.5% to 4%. The sequencing here drew on CD4+ T cells sorted from PBMCs, taken 45 days after the yellow fever booster vaccination. These TCRs come from a man between 18 and 29 years old who received the YFV17D yellow fever vaccine.

The chain recombines TRBV7-2 with TRBJ2-1, with 15 positions matching TRBD2. Germline trimming cut 5 bases from V and 10 bases from J; bases unmatched to any gene: 6. The CDR3 is 15 residues long. CDR1 and CDR2 from the germline V gene are SGHTA and FQGNSA. The CDR3 DNA sequence: TGTGCCAGCAGCCGGACTAGCGGGGGGGCCGGCGAGCAGTTCTTC. As protein: CASSRTSGGAGEQFF.

The V call is TRBV20-1, the J call TRBJ1-2; D unresolved. CDR3 length equals 12 residues. Germline V CDR1 and CDR2: DFQATT, SNEGSKA (reference sequence). The V end was cut by 3 bases, the J end by 8 bases, with 13 bases between. For the CDR3, the DNA is TGCAGTGCTAGTCGGGGATCTGAAGGCTACACCTTC. Residues: CSASRGSEGYTF.

This clonotype was picked up a small number of times. The chain uses TRBV11-2 and TRBJ1-1, with D uncertain. This CDR3 region has 13 residues. V was clipped by 2 bases and J by 6 bases, with 10 bases between them. Germline-derived CDR1 and CDR2 are SGHAT and FQNNGV. CDR3: CASSLNRWAEAFF. In DNA, the CDR3 is TGTGCCAGCAGCTTAAATAGATGGGCTGAAGCTTTCTTT.

This CDR3 is CASSSPSGGRTDTQYF. In DNA, the CDR3 is TGCGCCAGCAGCTCCCCTAGCGGGGGACGCACAGATACGCAGTATTTT. V and J are TRBV5-1 and TRBJ2-3; TRBD2 matches 10 bases. V shed 3 bases and J 1 base; nucleotides not matched to a gene: 5. There are 16 residues in the CDR3. Looked up from germline, CDR1 is SGHRS and CDR2 is YFSETQ.

The chain is built from TRBV20-1 and TRBJ1-3, with 8 bases fitting TRBD1. The V segment lost 1 base and the J segment 0 bases; nucleotides outside the gene matches: 11. CDR3 length: 18 amino acids. CDR1 and CDR2 (germline): DFQATT, SNEGSKA (reference sequence). CDR3 in DNA: TGCAGTGCTAGAGGGTGGGGGCAGGGGGCATCCTCTGGAAACACCATATATTTT. It specifies CSARGWGQGASSGNTIYF.

This clonotype was found many times. The V gene is TRBV12-3 or TRBV12-4, the J gene TRBJ2-5; the D gene is possibly TRBD1 (7 bases). The CDR3 runs to 15 residues. Deletions cut 5 bases from V and 1 base from J, with 14 bases between. The CDR3 spells CASSRGGGLQETQYF. Here the CDR3 DNA reads TGTGCCAGCAGTCGTGGAGGGGGCCTCCAAGAGACCCAGTACTTC.

This clonotype appeared a few times. The V call is TRBV6-5, the J call TRBJ2-1; 9 bases fit TRBD1. Germline-derived CDR1 and CDR2 are MNHEY and SVGAGI. This CDR3 spans 14 amino acids. The V gene end was trimmed by 6 bases and the J gene end by 5 bases; junction bases not matched to a gene: 5. This CDR3 is CASRPGQGNNEQFF. Written as DNA, the CDR3 is TGTGCCAGCAGGCCGGGACAGGGAAACAATGAGCAGTTCTTC.

This clonotype has a single count. It may be a read error: a sequence one base away is much more abundant. The CDR3 coding sequence is TGTGCCAGCAGGTGGGACAGAGCCACCGGGGAGCTGATTTTT. Residues: CASRWDRATGELIF. The chain has TRBV6-1 and TRBJ2-2; 7 nucleotides agree with TRBD1. This CDR3 contains 14 residues. Germline-derived CDR1 and CDR2 are MNHNS and SASEGT.

There are a few counts of this clonotype. V is TRBV15 and J is TRBJ2-7, with TRBD1 identical over 7 bases. Germline loops: CDR1 LNHNV, CDR2 YYDKDF (reference sequence). This CDR3 has 14 residues. J was trimmed by 1 base and V by 1 base; bases with no gene match: 1. The CDR3 DNA follows: TGTGCCACCAGCAGAGGGGACAGTTCCTACGAGCAGTACTTC. Translation gives CATSRGDSSYEQYF.

The chain recombines TRBV6-5 with TRBJ1-5; D might be TRBD1 (6 bases). The CDR3 contains 14 residues. CDR1 and CDR2 (germline): MNHEY, SVGAGI. Trimming removed 5 bases at V and 6 bases at J, with 14 bases between. CDR3 region: CASSKTGYLQPQHF. The CDR3 DNA sequence: TGTGCCAGCAGTAAGACAGGATATCTTCAGCCCCAGCATTTT.

The CDR3 loop is CASRLGQGNEAFF. The CDR3, as DNA: TGCGCCAGCAGACTGGGACAGGGTAATGAAGCTTTCTTT. The chain couples TRBV5-1 to TRBJ1-1; 9 bases match TRBD1. Germline V gene sequence: CDR1 SGHRS, CDR2 YFSETQ. Losses at the gene ends were 5 bases for V and 7 bases for J; bases not matched to a gene: 6. CDR3 size: 13 residues.

This clonotype was recorded at least ten times. The V call is TRBV29-1, the J call TRBJ2-3; D ambiguous. There are 13 residues in the CDR3. Trimming pared 7 bases from V and 1 base from J, leaving 12 bases between. CDR1 is SQVTM, CDR2 ANQGSEA, per germline. In DNA, the CDR3 is TGCAGCGCCTCCGGCCGACGCACAGATACGCAGTATTTT. This sequence encodes CSASGRRTDTQYF.

This clonotype was observed a few times. V usage is TRBV6-2 or TRBV6-3 and J usage is TRBJ2-5; D might be TRBD1 or TRBD2, each matching 5 bases. Germline-derived CDR1 and CDR2 are MNHEY and SVGEGT. There are 12 residues in the CDR3. V was trimmed by 0 bases and J by 7 bases, leaving 6 bases between them. As DNA, the CDR3 is TGTGCCAGCAGTTACTCGGGACGGACCCAGTACTTC. Its translation: CASSYSGRTQYF.

V gene TRBV5-1 combines with J gene TRBJ2-1; D remains ambiguous. CDR3 length: 13 residues. In germline, CDR1 is SGHRS, CDR2 YFSETQ. V was clipped by 2 bases and J by 8 bases, with 11 bases between them. CDR3 in DNA: TGCGCCAGCAGCTTACGACCCGAGGATGAGCAGTTCTTC. This sequence encodes CASSLRPEDEQFF.

The sample holds many counts of this clonotype. This chain links TRBV19 with TRBJ1-5; D is perhaps TRBD1 (6 bases). The germline gives CDR1 LNHDA, CDR2 SQIVND (reference sequence). Trimming took 5 bases from V and 3 from J, leaving 14 bases between them. This CDR3 has 15 amino acids. Written as DNA, the CDR3 is TGTGCCAGTAGTCCTAGACAGGCCTACAATCAGCCCCAGCATTTT. It translates to CASSPRQAYNQPQHF.

This clonotype was seen many times. This chain connects TRBV7-2 to TRBJ2-7; the match to TRBD2 covers 15 bases. The CDR3 has 17 residues. The germline V gene encodes CDR1 SGHTA and CDR2 FQGNSA. V gave up 4 bases and J gave up 4 bases; unmatched junction bases: 8. This CDR3 is CASSSTGLAGGQYEQYF. The CDR3 DNA reads TGTGCCAGCAGCTCCACCGGACTAGCGGGGGGGCAGTACGAGCAGTACTTC.

This clonotype occurred a few times. The rearrangement uses TRBV4-3 and TRBJ2-5, with 10 bases identical to TRBD2. The CDR3 contains 18 residues. The V gene end was trimmed by 0 bases and the J gene end by 5 bases; junction bases not matched to a gene: 12. Germline CDR1 and CDR2: LGHNA and YSLEER. The CDR3 loop reads CASSQDLSGGPVSETQYF. CDR3 nucleotide sequence: TGCGCCAGCAGCCAAGATCTTAGCGGGGGGCCTGTTTCCGAGACCCAGTACTTC.

The sample holds a few counts of this clonotype. The chain is built from TRBV29-1 and TRBJ1-5, with a possible D match to TRBD1 (5 bases). CDR3 length equals 14 residues. Germline values: CDR1 SQVTM, CDR2 ANQGSEA. V was shortened by 5 bases and J by 7 bases, with 18 bases between the two germline ends. This CDR3 is CSVSAAAGGQPQHF. DNA of the CDR3: TGCAGCGTTTCGGCTGCTGCTGGGGGGCAGCCCCAGCATTTT.

This clonotype has more than one count but fewer than ten. CDR3 residues: CASSPFRGLEETQYF. The DNA for the CDR3 is TGTGCCAGCTCACCATTCAGGGGGCTTGAAGAGACCCAGTACTTC. The chain links TRBV18 to TRBJ2-5; 8 bases are shared with TRBD1. The CDR3 covers 15 residues. The V gene's germline CDR1 is KGHSH and CDR2 LQKENI. After removal of 2 bases from V and 3 bases from J, the junction contained 5 bases not matched to a gene.

The rearrangement joins TRBV20-1 to TRBJ2-5; D is perhaps TRBD1 (5 bases). Germline CDR1 and CDR2: DFQATT and SNEGSKA (reference sequence). V dropped 0 bases and J dropped 5 bases, with 13 bases sitting between them. This CDR3 region has 14 residues. As DNA, the CDR3 is TGCAGTGCTAGAGATCTTTCAGGGTTGGAGACCCAGTACTTC. This codes for CSARDLSGLETQYF.

This clonotype was picked up a small number of times. The rearrangement uses TRBV18 and TRBJ1-1; D is possibly TRBD1 (6 bases). CDR1 is KGHSH, CDR2 LQKENI, per germline. Trimming removed 3 bases at V and 9 bases at J, with 8 bases between. The CDR3 covers 11 residues. The CDR3 here is CASSPDRKAFF. CDR3 sequence (DNA): TGTGCCAGCTCACCGGACAGAAAAGCTTTCTTT.

This clonotype occurred many times. This sequence joins TRBV5-1 and TRBJ2-3; TRBD2 is a possible D gene (7 bases). Deletions cut 3 bases from V and 4 bases from J, with 21 bases between. Germline CDR1 is SGHRS and CDR2 is YFSETQ. CDR3 length: 17 residues. The chain's CDR3 is CASSSNPAGAGADTQYF. The DNA of the CDR3 is TGCGCCAGCAGCTCCAACCCGGCGGGGGCCGGTGCAGATACGCAGTATTTT.